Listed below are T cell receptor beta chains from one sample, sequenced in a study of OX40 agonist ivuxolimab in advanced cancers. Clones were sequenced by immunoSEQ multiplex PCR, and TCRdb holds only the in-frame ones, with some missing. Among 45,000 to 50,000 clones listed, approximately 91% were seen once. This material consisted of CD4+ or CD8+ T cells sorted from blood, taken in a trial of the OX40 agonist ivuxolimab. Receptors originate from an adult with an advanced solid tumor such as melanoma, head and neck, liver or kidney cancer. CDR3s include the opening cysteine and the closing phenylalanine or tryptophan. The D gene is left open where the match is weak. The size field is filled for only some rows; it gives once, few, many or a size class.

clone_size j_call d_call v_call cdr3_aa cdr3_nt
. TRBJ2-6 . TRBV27 CASSLSSSGANVLTF TGTGCCAGCAGTTTATCCTCCTCTGGGGCCAACGTCCTGACTTTC
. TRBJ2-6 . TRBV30 CAWSVGGANVLTF TGTGCCTGGAGTGTAGGGGGGGCCAACGTCCTGACTTTC
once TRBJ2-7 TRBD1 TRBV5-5 CASSPGQGAYEQYF TGTGCCAGCAGCCCCGGACAGGGAGCCTACGAGCAGTACTTC
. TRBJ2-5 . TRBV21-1 CASSKVGGQETQYF TGTGCCAGCAGCAAAGTGGGGGGGCAAGAGACCCAGTACTTC
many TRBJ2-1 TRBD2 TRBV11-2 CASSLSASGDNEQFF TGTGCCAGCAGCTTAAGCGCTAGCGGTGACAATGAGCAGTTCTTC
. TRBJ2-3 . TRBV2 CASSPGGNTQYF TGTGCCAGCAGTCCCGGTGGAAATACGCAGTATTTT
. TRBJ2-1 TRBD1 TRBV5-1 CASSPTLRQGPYNEQFF TGCGCCAGCAGCCCCACCCTTAGACAGGGACCATACAATGAGCAGTTCTTC
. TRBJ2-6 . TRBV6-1 CASSVKTAGANVPTF TGTGCCAGCAGTGTAAAGACAGCTGGGGCCAACGTCCCGACTTTC
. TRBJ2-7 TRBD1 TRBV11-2 CASTSSLGTALYEQYF TGTGCCAGCACTTCTTCCCTCGGGACAGCCCTCTACGAGCAGTACTTC
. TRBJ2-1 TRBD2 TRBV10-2 CASNLAGGLYNEQFF TGCGCCAGCAACCTAGCGGGAGGACTCTACAATGAGCAGTTCTTC
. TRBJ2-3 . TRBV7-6 CASSLDSGTQYF TGTGCCAGCAGCTTAGACTCAGGGACGCAGTATTTT
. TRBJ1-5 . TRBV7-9 CASSLGIGNQPQHF TGTGCCAGCAGCTTAGGGATCGGCAATCAGCCCCAGCATTTT
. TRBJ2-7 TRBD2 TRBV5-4 CASSPTRDYDEQYF TGTGCCAGCAGCCCAACACGGGACTACGACGAGCAGTACTTC
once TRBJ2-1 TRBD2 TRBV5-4 CASSPGTSSYNEQFF TGTGCCAGCAGCCCCGGGACTAGCAGTTACAATGAGCAGTTCTTC
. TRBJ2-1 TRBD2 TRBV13 CASSFGGSSYNEQFF TGTGCCAGCAGCTTCGGCGGGAGCTCCTACAATGAGCAGTTCTTC
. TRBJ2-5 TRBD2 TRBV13 CASSFFGRAQETQYF TGTGCCAGCAGCTTTTTCGGGAGGGCCCAAGAGACCCAGTACTTC
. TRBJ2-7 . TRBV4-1 CASSFRVAYEQYF TGCGCCAGCAGCTTCAGGGTAGCCTACGAGCAGTACTTC
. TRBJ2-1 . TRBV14 CASSQGVYNEQFF TGTGCCAGCAGCCAAGGGGTGTACAATGAGCAGTTCTTC
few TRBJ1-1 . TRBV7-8 CASSLAGAGTEAFF TGTGCCAGCAGCTTAGCAGGGGCAGGGACTGAAGCTTTCTTT
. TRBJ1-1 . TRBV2 CASSEGWDSLGNTEAFF TGTGCCAGCAGTGAAGGGTGGGATTCACTTGGGAACACTGAAGCTTTCTTT
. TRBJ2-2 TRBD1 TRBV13 CASSSQGVLNTGELFF TGTGCCAGCAGCTCCCAGGGGGTCCTAAACACCGGGGAGCTGTTTTTT
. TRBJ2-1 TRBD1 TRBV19 CASSTGGAGQWEQFF TGTGCCAGCTCCACAGGGGGCGCGGGACAATGGGAGCAGTTCTTC
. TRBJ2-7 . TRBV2 CASDPGLTSYEQYF TGTGCCAGCGATCCGGGACTGACCTCCTACGAGCAGTACTTC
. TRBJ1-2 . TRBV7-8 CASSLEYLWVRGVEIGYTF TGTGCCAGCAGCTTAGAGTACTTATGGGTTAGGGGGGTCGAGATCGGCTACACCTTC
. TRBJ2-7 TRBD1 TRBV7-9 CASSLGTGDFDYEQYF TGTGCCAGCAGCTTAGGGACAGGTGATTTCGACTACGAGCAGTACTTC
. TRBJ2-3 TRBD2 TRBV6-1 CASYPGGVADTQYF TGTGCCAGCTACCCGGGGGGGGTTGCAGATACGCAGTATTTT
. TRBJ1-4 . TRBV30 CAWGQTTDYNEKLFF TGTGCCTGGGGGCAAACGACAGATTATAATGAAAAACTGTTTTTT
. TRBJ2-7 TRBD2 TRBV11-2 CASSLGPGLAGDPYEQYF TGTGCCAGCAGCTTAGGCCCTGGACTAGCGGGAGATCCATACGAGCAGTACTTC